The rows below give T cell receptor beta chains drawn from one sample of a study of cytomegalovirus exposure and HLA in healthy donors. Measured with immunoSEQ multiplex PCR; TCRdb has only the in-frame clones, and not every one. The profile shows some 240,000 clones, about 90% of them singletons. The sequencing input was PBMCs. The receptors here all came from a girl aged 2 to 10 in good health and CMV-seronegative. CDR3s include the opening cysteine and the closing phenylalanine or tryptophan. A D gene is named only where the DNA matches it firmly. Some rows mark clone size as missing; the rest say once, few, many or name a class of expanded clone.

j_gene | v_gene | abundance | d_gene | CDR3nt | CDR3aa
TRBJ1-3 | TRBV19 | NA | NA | TGTGCCAGTAGTCCCCGCGATGGAGGTCTAAACACCATATATTTT | CASSPRDGGLNTIYF
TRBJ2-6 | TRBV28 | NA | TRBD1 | TGTGCCAGCACACTACACCTGGACAGGGAGTCTGGGGCCAACGTCCTGACTTTC | CASTLHLDRESGANVLTF
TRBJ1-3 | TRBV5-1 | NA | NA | TGCGCCAGCAGTCAGGGTACTGGAAACACCATATATTTT | CASSQGTGNTIYF
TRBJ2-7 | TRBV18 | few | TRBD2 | TGTGCCAGCTCACCGGGACTAGCGGGGTCCTACGAGCAGTACTTC | CASSPGLAGSYEQYF
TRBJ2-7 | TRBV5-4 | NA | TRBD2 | TGTGCCAGCAGCTTCGGGGGGGAGCAGTACTTC | CASSFGGEQYF
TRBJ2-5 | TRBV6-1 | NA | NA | TGTGCCAGCAGTGAAGGCTTCCAGGGCGCGTACTTC | CASSEGFQGAYF
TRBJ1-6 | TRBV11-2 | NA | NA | TGTGCCAGCACCCTAGCGGGTTCGAGGAGCTCCTATAATTCACCCCTCCACTTT | CASTLAGSRSSYNSPLHF
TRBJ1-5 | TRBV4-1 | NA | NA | TGCGCCAGCAGCCAGAGAGGCCCCGGGACAAGCAATCAGCCCCAGCATTTT | CASSQRGPGTSNQPQHF
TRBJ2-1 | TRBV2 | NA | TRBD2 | TGTGCCAGCAAAGGTCCAGCGGGAGTTCTCAATGAGCAGTTCTTC | CASKGPAGVLNEQFF
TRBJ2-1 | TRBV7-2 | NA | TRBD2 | TGTGCCAGCAATTCGCCGGGACTAGCGCTCAATGAGCAGTTCTTC | CASNSPGLALNEQFF
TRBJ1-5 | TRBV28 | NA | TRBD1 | TGTGCCAGCAGTTTCACGGACAGGATCAATCAGCCCCAGCATTTT | CASSFTDRINQPQHF
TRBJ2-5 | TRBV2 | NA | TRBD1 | TGTGCCAGCATCATTACCGGACAGGACTCCCACGAGACCCAGTACTTC | CASIITGQDSHETQYF
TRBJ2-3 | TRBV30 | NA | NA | TGTGCCTGGGGCGGGGGCCTCAGCACAGATACGCAGTATTTT | CAWGGGLSTDTQYF
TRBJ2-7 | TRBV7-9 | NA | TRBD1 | TGTTCCAGCAGCTTAATGATAGGGACAGGGCCCTACGAGCAGTACTTC | CSSSLMIGTGPYEQYF
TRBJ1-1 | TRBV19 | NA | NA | TGTGCCAGTAGTATAGTCCACAGAAACACTGAAGCTTTCTTT | CASSIVHRNTEAFF
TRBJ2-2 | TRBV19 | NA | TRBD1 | TGTGCCAGTAGTTTACAGGGGGGACAGGAGCTGTTTTTT | CASSLQGGQELFF
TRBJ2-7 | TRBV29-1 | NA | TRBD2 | TGCAGCGTGGGGTCGGGGGGATTGGACGAGCAGTACTTC | CSVGSGGLDEQYF
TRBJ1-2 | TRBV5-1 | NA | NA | TGCGCCAGCACCCCGCTAGAGGGAAGTGGCTACACCTTC | CASTPLEGSGYTF
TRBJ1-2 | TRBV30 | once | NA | TGTGCCTGGAGGGCCACAGCAGGCTACACCTTC | CAWRATAGYTF
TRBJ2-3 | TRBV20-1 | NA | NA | TGCAGTGCCCAGGGCCAGTATTTT | CSAQGQYF
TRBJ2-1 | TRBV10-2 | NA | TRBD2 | TGCGCCAGCATGGTAGGCGGGAGGTCCTACAATGAGCAGTTCTTC | CASMVGGRSYNEQFF
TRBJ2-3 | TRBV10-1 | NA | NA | TGCGCCAGCAGTGTGGAGCGGAAGACAGATACGCAGTATTTT | CASSVERKTDTQYF
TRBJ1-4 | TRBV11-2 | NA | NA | TGTGCCAGCAGCAAAACCGACAGGTCTTTTCGTGAAAAACTGTTTTTT | CASSKTDRSFREKLFF
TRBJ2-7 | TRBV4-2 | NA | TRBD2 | TGTGCCAGCAGCGACTCTAGCGGGAGCGACTACGAGCAGTACTTC | CASSDSSGSDYEQYF
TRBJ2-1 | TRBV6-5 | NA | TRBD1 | TGTGCCAGTAAAGGGGGCCGATCCTACAATGAGCAGTTCTTC | CASKGGRSYNEQFF
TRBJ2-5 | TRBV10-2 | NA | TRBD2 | TGCGCCAGCAGGGGCCCCAGCGGGGGGGCCGGAGAGACCCAGTACTTC | CASRGPSGGAGETQYF
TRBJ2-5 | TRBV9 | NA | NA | TGTGCCAGCAGCGACGGTATATCAGAGACCCAGTACTTC | CASSDGISETQYF
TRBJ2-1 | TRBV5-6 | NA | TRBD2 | TGTGCCAGCAGCTATAACGGACTAGCGGGAGAGGTTGAGCAGTTCTTC | CASSYNGLAGEVEQFF
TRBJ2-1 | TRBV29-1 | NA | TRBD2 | TGCAACCTTAGGACTAGCGTGAATGAGCAGTTCTTC | CNLRTSVNEQFF
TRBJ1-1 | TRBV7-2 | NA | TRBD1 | TGTGCCAGCAGTTTTTACAGGGGGCGCGGCGACACTGAAGCTTTCTTT | CASSFYRGRGDTEAFF
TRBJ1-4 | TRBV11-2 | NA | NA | TGTGCCAGCAGCCCAGGGGAGGGGATTAATGAAAAACTGTTTTTT | CASSPGEGINEKLFF
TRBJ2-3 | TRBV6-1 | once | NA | TGTGCCAGCAGTGAAGGTTGGGGTAGCGCAGATACGCAGTATTTT | CASSEGWGSADTQYF
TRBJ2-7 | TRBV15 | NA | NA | TGTGCCACCAGCGCAGCGGCCTTAGGCTCCTACGAGCAGTACTTC | CATSAAALGSYEQYF
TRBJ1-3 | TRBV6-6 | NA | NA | TGTGCCAGCAGTTACCAGGACTCTGGAAACACCATATATTTT | CASSYQDSGNTIYF
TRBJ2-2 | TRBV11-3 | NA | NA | TGTGCCAGCAGCTCGGACGGGGACACCGGGGAGCTGTTTTTT | CASSSDGDTGELFF
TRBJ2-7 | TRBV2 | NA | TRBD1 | TGTGCCAGCAGCCCAGGACAGGGACTTACCTACGAGCAGTACTTC | CASSPGQGLTYEQYF
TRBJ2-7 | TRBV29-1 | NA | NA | TGCAGCGTTGTCTCCGGGGGAGAACTCTCCTACGAGCAGTACTTC | CSVVSGGELSYEQYF
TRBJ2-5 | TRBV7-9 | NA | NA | TGTGCCAGTAGGGTGGGAGTACAAGAGACCCAGTACTTC | CASRVGVQETQYF
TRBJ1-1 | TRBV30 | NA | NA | TGTGCCTGGAGTGTGGCGGGATTCACTGAAGCTTTCTTT | CAWSVAGFTEAFF
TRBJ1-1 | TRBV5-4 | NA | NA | TGTGCCAGCAGGTATCGGACAGAAGGGAACACTGAAGCTTTCTTT | CASRYRTEGNTEAFF
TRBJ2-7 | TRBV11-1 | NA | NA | TGTGCCAGCAGCTTAGCGGGCCCAAGATACGAGCAGTACTTC | CASSLAGPRYEQYF